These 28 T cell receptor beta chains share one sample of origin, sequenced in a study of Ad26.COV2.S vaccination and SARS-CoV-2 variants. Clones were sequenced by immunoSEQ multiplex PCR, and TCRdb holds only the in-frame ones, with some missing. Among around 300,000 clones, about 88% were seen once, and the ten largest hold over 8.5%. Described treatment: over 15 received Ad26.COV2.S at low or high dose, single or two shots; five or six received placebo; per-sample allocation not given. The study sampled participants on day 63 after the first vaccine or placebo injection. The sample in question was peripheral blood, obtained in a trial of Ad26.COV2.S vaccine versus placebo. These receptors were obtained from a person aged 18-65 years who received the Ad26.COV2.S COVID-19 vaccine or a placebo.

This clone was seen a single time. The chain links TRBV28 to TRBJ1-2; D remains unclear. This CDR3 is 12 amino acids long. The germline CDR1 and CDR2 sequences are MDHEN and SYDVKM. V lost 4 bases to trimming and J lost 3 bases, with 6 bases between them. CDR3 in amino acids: CASSSGYYGYTF. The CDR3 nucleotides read TGTGCCAGCAGTTCTGGGTACTATGGCTACACCTTC.

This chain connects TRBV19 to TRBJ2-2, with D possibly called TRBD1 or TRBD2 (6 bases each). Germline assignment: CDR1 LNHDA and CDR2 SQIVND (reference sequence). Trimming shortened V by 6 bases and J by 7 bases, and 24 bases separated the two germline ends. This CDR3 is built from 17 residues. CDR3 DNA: TGTGCCAGTAGCCCCCCGGGTGGGGGGCGAACCATCGGGGAGCTGTTTTTT. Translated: CASSPPGGGRTIGELFF.

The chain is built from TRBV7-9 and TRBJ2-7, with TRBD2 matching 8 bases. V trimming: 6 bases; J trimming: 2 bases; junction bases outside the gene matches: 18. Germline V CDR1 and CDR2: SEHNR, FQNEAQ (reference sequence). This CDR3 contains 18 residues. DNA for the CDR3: TGTGCCAGCAGTCCAGCCGGCGGGCTAGCGGGTTCCCCCTACGAGCAGTACTTC. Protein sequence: CASSPAGGLAGSPYEQYF.

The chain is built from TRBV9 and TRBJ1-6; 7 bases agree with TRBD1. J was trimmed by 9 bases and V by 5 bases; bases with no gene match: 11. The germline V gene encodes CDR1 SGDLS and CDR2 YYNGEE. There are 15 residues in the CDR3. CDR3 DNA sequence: TGTGCCAGCAGTCACGGGACAGATAGTGGTTCACCCCTCCACTTT. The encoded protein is CASSHGTDSGSPLHF.

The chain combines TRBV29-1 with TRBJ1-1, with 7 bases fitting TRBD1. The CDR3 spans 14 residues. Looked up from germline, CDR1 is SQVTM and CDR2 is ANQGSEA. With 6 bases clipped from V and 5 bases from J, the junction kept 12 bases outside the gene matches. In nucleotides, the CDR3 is TGCAGCGTAGGGCGAAAACAGGGGAGTACTGAAGCTTTCTTT. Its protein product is CSVGRKQGSTEAFF.

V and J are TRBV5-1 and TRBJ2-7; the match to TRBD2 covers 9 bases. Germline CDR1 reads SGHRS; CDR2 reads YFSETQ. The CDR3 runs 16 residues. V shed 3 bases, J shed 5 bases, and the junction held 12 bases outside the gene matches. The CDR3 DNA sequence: TGCGCCAGCAGCTCCGGGCGGCGGGAGGGCCGGAACGAGCAGTACTTC. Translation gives CASSSGRREGRNEQYF.

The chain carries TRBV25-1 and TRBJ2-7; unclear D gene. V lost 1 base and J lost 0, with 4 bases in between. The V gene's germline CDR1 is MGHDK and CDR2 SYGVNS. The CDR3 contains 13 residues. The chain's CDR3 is CASSELDSYEQYF. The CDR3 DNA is TGTGCCAGCAGTGAATTGGACTCCTACGAGCAGTACTTC.

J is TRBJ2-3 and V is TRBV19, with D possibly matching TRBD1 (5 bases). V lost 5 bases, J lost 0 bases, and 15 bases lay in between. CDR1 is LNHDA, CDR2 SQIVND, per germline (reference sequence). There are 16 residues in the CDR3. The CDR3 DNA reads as TGTGCCAGTAGTGCTCAGACTGGGGCTAGCACAGATACGCAGTATTTT. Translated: CASSAQTGASTDTQYF.

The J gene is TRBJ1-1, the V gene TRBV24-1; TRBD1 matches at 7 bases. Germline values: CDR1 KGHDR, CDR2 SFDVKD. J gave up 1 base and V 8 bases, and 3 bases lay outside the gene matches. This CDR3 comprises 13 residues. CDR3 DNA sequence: TGTGCCACCAAGGGACAGCCGAACACTGAAGCTTTCTTT. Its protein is CATKGQPNTEAFF.

DNA for the CDR3: TGCGCCAGCAGCCTGGGACTAGCGGGAGTTAGGGACGAGCAGTACTTC. It specifies CASSLGLAGVRDEQYF. V usage is TRBV5-1 and J usage is TRBJ2-7; 14 nucleotides align to TRBD2. Germline V lookup: CDR1 SGHRS, CDR2 YFSETQ. The J segment lost 5 bases and the V segment lost 4 bases, leaving 8 bases of the junction unmatched. The CDR3 consists of 16 residues.

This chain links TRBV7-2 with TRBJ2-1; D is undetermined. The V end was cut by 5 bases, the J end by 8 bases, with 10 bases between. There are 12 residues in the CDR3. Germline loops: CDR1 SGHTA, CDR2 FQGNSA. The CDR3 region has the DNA TGTGCCAGCAGCACACCCTGGGATGAGCAGTTCTTC. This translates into CASSTPWDEQFF.

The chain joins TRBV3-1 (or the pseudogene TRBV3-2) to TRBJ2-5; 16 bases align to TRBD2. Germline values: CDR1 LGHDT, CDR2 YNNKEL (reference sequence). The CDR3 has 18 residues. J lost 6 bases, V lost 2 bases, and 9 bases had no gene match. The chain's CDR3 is CASSQFTGTSGRGQTQYF. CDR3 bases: TGTGCCAGCAGCCAATTTACCGGGACTAGCGGGAGGGGGCAGACCCAGTACTTC.

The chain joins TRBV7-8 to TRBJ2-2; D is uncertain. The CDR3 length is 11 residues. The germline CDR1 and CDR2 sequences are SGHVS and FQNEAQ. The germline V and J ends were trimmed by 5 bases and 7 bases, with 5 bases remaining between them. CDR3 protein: CASSLDGELFF. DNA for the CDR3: TGTGCCAGCAGCCTCGACGGGGAGCTGTTTTTT.

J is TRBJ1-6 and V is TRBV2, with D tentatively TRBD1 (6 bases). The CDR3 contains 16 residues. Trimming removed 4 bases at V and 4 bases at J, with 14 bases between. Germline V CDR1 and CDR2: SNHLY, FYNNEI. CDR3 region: CASSGGGQIYNSPLHF. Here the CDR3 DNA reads TGTGCCAGCAGTGGCGGCGGACAGATATATAATTCACCCCTCCACTTT.

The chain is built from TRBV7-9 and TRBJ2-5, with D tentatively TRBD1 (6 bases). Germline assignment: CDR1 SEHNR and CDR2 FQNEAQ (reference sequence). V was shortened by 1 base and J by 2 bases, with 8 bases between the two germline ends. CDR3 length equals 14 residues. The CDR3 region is CASSLGGQQETQYF. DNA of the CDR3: TGTGCCAGCAGCTTAGGAGGACAGCAAGAGACCCAGTACTTC.

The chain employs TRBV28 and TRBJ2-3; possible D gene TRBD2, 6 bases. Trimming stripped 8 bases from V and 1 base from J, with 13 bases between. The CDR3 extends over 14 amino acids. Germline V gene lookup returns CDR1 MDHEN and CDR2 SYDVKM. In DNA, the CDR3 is TGTGCCAGCCATCGCGGGATTGGCACAGATACGCAGTATTTT. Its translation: CASHRGIGTDTQYF.

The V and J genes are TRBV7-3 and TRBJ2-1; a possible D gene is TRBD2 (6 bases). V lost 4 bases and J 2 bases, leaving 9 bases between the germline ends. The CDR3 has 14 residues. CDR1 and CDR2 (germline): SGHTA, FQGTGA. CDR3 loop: CASSSGLTYNEQFF. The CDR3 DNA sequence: TGTGCCAGCAGCTCGGGACTGACCTACAATGAGCAGTTCTTC. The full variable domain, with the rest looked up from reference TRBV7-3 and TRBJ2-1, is GAGVSQTPSNKVTEKGKYVELRCDPISGHTALYWYRQSLGQGPEFLIYFQGTGAADDSGLPNDRFFAVRPEGSVSTLKIQRTERGDSAVYLCASSSGLTYNEQFFGPGTRLTVL.

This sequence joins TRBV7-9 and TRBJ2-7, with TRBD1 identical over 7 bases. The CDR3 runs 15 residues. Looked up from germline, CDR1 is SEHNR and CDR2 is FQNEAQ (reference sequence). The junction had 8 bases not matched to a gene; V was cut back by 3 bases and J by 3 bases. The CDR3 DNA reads TGTGCCAGCAGCTTTAACAGGGGTCAGCTCTACGAGCAGTACTTC. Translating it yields CASSFNRGQLYEQYF. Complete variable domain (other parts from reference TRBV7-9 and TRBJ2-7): DTGVSQNPRHKITKRGQNVTFRCDPISEHNRLYWYRQTLGQGPEFLTYFQNEAQLEKSRLLSDRFSAERPKGSFSTLEIQRTEQGDSAMYLCASSFNRGQLYEQYFGPGTRLTVT.

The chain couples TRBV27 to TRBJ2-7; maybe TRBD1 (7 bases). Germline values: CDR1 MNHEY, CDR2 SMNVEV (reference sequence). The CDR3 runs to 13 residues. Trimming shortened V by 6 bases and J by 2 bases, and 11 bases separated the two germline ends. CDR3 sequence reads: CASRGGQTYEQYF. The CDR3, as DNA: TGTGCCAGCAGGGGGGGACAGACCTACGAGCAGTACTTC.

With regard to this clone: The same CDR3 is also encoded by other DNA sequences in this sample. The CDR3 nucleotides are TGTGCCAGTAGTATAACCGGGGAGACCCAGTACTTC. This encodes CASSITGETQYF. The chain carries TRBV19 and TRBJ2-5, with unresolved D. This CDR3 is built from 12 residues. Trimming pared 2 bases from V and 5 bases from J, leaving 6 bases between. The germline CDR1 and CDR2 sequences are LNHDA and SQIVND (reference sequence). The whole variable domain, filled in from reference TRBV19 and TRBJ2-5, reads DGGITQSPKYLFRKEGQNVTLSCEQNLNHDAMYWYRQDPGQGLRLIYYSQIVNDFQKGDIAEGYSVSREKKESFPLTVTSAQKNPTAFYLCASSITGETQYFGPGTRLLVL.

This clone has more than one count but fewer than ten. The CDR3 sequence is CASSERDTNYGYTF. For the CDR3, the DNA is TGTGCCAGCAGTGAACGGGACACCAACTATGGCTACACCTTC. This chain connects TRBV2 to TRBJ1-2; tentative D call: TRBD1 (6 bases). The CDR3 loop spans 14 amino acids. Germline CDR1 and CDR2: SNHLY and FYNNEI. V dropped 2 bases and J dropped 2 bases, with 9 bases sitting between them.

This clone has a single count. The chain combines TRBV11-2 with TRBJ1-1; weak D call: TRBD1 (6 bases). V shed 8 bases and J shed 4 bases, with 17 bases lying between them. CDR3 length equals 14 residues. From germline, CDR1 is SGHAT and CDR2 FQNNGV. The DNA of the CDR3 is TGTGCCAGCTCCAAAGCGGGGGGCGTCACTGAAGCTTTCTTT. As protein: CASSKAGGVTEAFF.

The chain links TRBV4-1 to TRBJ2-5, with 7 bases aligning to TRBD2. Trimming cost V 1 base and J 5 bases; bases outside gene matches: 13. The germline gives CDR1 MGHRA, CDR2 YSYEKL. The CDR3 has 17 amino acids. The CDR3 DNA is TGCGCCAGCAGCCAAGGCCGTCGGGAGGCAGGAGGCGAGACCCAGTACTTC. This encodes CASSQGRREAGGETQYF.

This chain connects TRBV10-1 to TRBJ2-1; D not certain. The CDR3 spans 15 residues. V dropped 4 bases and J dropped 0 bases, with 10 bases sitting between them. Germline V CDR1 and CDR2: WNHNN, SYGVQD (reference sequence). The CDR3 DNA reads TGCGCCAGCAGTGGCCAGCTTAGCTCCTACAATGAGCAGTTCTTC. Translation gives CASSGQLSSYNEQFF.

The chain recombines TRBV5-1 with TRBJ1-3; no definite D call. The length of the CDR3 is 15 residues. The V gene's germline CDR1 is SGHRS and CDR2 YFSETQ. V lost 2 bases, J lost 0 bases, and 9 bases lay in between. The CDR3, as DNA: TGCGCCAGCAGCTTCGGACGGTACTCTGGAAACACCATATATTTT. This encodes CASSFGRYSGNTIYF.

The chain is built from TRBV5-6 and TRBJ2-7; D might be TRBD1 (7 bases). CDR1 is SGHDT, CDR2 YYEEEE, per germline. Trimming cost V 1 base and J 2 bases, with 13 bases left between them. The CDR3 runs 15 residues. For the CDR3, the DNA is TGTGCCAGCAGCTTGAGGGGGCGGGACGCCTACGAGCAGTACTTC. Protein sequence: CASSLRGRDAYEQYF. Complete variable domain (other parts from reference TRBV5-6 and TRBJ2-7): DAGVTQSPTHLIKTRGQQVTLRCSPKSGHDTVSWYQQALGQGPQFIFQYYEEEERQRGNFPDRFSGHQFPNYSSELNVNALLLGDSALYLCASSLRGRDAYEQYFGPGTRLTVT.

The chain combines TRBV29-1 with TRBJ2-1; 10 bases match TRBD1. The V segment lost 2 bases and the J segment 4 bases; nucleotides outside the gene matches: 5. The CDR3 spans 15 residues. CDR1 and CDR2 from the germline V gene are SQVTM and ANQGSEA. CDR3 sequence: CSVEPDRGPYNEQFF. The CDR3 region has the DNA TGCAGCGTTGAACCCGACAGGGGGCCATACAATGAGCAGTTCTTC.

CDR3 coding DNA: TGTGCCAGCAGTTTAGTCGGTCCCGAGTATGGCTACACCTTC. Its protein product is CASSLVGPEYGYTF. This sequence joins TRBV28 and TRBJ1-2; no firm D call. This CDR3 is 14 amino acids long. V was pared by 2 bases and J by 5 bases, with 12 bases between. Germline loops: CDR1 MDHEN, CDR2 SYDVKM.